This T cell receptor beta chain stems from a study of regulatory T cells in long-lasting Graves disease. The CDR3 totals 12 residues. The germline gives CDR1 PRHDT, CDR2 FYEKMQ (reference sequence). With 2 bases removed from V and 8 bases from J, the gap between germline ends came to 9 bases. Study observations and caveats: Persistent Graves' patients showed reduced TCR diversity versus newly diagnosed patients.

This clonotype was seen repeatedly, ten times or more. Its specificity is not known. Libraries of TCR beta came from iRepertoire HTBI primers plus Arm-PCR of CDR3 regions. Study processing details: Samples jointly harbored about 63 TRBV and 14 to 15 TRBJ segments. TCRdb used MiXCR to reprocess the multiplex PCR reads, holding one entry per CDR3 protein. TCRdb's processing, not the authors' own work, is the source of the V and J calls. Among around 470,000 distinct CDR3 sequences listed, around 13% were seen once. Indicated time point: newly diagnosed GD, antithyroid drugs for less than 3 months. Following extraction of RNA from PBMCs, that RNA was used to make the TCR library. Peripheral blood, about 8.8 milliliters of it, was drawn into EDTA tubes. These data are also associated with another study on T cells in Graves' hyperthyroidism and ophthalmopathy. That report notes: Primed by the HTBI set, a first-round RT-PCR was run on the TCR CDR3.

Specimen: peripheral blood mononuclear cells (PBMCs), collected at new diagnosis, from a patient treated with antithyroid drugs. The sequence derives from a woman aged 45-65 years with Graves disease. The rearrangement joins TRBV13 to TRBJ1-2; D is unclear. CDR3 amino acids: CASSLRERGYTF. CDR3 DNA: TGTGCCAGCAGCTTAAGGGAAAGAGGCTACACCTTC.